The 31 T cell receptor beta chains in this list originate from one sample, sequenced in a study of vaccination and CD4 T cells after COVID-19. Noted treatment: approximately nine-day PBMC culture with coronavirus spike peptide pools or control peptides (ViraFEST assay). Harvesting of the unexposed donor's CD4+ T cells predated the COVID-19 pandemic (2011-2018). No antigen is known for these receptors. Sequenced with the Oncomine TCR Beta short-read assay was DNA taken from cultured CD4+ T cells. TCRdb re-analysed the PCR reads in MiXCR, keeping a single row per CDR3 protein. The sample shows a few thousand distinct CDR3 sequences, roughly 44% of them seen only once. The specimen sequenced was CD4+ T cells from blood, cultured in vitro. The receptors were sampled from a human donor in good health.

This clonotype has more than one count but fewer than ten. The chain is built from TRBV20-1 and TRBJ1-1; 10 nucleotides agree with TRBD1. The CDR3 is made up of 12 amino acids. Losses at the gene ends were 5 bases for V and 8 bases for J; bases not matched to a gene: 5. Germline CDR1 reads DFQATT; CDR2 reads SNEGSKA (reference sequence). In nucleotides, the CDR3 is TGCAGTGCTCAGGACAGGGGGATCGAAGCTTTCTTT. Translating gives CSAQDRGIEAFF.

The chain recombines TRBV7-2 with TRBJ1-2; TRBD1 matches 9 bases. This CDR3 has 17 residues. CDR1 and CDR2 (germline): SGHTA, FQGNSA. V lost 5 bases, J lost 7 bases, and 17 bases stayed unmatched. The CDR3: CASSPTGGRLSGIGYTF. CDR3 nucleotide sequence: TGTGCCAGCAGCCCGACAGGGGGGCGCTTGAGTGGAATTGGCTACACCTTC.

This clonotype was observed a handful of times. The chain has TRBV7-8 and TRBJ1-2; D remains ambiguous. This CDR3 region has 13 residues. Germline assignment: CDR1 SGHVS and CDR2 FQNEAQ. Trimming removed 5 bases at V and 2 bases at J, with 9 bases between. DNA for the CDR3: TGTGCCAGCAGCCCAGGACCCAACTATGGCTACACCTTC. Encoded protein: CASSPGPNYGYTF.

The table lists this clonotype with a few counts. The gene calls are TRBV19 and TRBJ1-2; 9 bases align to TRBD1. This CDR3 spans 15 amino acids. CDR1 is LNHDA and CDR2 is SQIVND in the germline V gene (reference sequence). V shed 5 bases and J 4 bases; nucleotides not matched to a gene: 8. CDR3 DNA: TGTGCCAGTAGTCTAACAGGGGGCCTGGGCTATGGCTACACCTTC. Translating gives CASSLTGGLGYGYTF.

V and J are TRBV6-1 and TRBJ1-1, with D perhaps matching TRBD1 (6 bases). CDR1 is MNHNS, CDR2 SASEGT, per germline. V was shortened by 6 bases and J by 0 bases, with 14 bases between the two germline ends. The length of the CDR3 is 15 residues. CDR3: CASRVGQPMNTEAFF. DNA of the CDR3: TGTGCCAGCAGGGTAGGACAGCCCATGAACACTGAAGCTTTCTTT.

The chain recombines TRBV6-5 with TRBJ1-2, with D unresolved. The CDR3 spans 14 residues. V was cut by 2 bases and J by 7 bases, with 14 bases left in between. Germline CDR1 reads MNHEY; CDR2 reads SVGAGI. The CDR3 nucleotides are TGTGCCAGCAGTTACGATATTCTTCTTACTGGCTACACCTTC. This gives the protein CASSYDILLTGYTF.

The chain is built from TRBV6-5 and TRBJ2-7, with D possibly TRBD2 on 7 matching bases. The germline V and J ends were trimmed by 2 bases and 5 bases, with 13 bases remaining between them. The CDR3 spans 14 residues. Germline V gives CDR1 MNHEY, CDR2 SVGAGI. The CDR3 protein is CASSYRGGGDEQYF. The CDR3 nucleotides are TGTGCCAGCAGTTACAGGGGGGGCGGCGACGAGCAGTACTTC.

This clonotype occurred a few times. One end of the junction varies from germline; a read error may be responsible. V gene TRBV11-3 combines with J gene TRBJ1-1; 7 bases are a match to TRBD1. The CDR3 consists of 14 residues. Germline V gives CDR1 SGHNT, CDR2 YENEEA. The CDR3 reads CASSLGGQPTEAFF. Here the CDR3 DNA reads TGCGCCAGCAGCTTGGGGGGACAGCCTACTGAAGCTTTCTTT.

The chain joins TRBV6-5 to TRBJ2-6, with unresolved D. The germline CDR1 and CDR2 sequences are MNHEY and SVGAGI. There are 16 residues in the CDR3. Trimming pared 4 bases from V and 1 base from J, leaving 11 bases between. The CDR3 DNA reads TGTGCCAGCAGTTTGACCGGATTGTCTGGGGCCAACGTCCTGACTTTC. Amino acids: CASSLTGLSGANVLTF.

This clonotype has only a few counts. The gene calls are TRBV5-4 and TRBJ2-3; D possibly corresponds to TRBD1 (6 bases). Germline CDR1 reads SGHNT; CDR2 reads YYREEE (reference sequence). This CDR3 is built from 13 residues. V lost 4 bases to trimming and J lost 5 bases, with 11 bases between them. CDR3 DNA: TGTGCCAGCAGCCTCCAGGGGTTAGATACGCAGTATTTT. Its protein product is CASSLQGLDTQYF.

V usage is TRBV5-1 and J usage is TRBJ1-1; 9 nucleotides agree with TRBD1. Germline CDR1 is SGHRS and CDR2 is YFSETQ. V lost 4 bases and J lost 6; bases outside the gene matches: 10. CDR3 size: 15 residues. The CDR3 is CASSAAPGQGAEAFF. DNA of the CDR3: TGCGCCAGCAGCGCCGCACCGGGACAGGGTGCTGAAGCTTTCTTT.

CDR3 in amino acids: CASTPGGAGETQYF. The CDR3 DNA sequence: TGTGCCAGCACTCCCGGAGGGGCCGGGGAGACCCAGTACTTC. This chain joins TRBV6-2 or TRBV6-3 and TRBJ2-5; a weak D match, TRBD2 (6 bases). The length of the CDR3 is 14 residues. V lost 7 bases to trimming and J lost 5 bases, with 17 bases between them. Germline V gene data show CDR1 as MNHEY and CDR2 as SVGEGT.

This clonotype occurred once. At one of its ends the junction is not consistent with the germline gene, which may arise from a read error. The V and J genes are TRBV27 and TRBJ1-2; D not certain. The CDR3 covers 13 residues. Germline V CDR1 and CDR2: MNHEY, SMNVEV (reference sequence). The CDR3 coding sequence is TGTGCCAGCAAGTTTCGGGGTGGGGATGGCCACACCTTC. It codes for CASKFRGGDGHTF.

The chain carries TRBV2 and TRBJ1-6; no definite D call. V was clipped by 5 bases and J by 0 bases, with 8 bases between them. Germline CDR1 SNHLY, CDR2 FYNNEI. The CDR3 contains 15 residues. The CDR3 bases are TGTGCCAGCAGTCAAGGGAGCTCCTATAATTCACCCCTCCACTTT. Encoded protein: CASSQGSSYNSPLHF.

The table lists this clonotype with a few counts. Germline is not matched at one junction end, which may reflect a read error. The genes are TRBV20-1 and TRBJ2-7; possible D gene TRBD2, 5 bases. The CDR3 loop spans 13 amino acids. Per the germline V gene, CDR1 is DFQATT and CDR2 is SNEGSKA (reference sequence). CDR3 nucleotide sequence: TGCAGTGCCCCGAGAGGGAAGGGCTACGGGCAGTACTTC. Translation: CSAPRGKGYGQYF.

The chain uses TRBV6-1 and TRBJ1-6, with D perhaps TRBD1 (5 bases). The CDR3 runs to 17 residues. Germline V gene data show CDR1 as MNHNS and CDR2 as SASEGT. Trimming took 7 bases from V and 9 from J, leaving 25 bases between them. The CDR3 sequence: CASNQVGRREFRSPLHF. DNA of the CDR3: TGTGCCAGCAACCAAGTGGGACGTCGTGAGTTTCGTTCACCCCTCCACTTT.

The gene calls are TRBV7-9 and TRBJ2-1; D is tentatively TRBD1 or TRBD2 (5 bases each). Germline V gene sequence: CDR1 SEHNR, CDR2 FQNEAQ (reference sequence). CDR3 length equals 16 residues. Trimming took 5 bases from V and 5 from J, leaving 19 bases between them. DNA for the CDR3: TGTGCCAGCAGCCCAAGGGGCCCGGGGAACGACAATGAGCAGTTCTTC. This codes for CASSPRGPGNDNEQFF.

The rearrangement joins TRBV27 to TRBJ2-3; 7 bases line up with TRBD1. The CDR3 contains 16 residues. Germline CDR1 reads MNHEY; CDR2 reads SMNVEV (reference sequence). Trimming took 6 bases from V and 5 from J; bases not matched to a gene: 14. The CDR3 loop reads CASSLTLQGKRDTQYF. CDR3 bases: TGTGCCAGCAGCCTGACGCTACAGGGGAAGAGAGATACGCAGTATTTT.

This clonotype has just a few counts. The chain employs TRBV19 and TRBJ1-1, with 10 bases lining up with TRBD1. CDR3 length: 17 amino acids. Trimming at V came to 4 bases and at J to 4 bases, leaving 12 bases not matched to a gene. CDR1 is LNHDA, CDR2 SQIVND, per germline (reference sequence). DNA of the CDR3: TGTGCCAGTAGTAACCCTAGGGACAGGGGTAAAGGCACTGAAGCTTTCTTT. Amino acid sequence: CASSNPRDRGKGTEAFF.

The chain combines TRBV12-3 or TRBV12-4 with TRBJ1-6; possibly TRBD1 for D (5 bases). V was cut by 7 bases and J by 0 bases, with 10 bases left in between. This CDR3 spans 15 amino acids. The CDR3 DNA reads TGTGCCAGCACCTCGGGGGGCTCCTATAATTCACCCCTCCACTTT. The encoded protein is CASTSGGSYNSPLHF.

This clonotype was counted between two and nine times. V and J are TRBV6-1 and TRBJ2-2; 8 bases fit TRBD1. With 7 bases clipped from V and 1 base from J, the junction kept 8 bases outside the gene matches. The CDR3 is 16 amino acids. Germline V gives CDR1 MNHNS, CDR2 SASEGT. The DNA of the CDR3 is TGTGCCAGCAAAGGGGGACAGGTCAGGAACACCGGGGAGCTGTTTTTT. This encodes CASKGGQVRNTGELFF.

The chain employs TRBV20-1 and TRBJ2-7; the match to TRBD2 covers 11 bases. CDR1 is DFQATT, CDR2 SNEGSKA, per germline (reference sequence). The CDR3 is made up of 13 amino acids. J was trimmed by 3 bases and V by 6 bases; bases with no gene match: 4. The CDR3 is CSAPGTSGYEQYF. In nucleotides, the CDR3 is TGCAGTGCACCTGGGACTAGCGGCTACGAGCAGTACTTC.

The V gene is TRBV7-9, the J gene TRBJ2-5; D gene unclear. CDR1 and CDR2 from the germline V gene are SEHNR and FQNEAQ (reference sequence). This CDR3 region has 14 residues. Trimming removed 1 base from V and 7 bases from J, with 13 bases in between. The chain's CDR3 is CASSLVTGRGTQYF. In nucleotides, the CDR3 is TGTGCCAGCAGCTTAGTTACGGGCCGAGGGACCCAGTACTTC.

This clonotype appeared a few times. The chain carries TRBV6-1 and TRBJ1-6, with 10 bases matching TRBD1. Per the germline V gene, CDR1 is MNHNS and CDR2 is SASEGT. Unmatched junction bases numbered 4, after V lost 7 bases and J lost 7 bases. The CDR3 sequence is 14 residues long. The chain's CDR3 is CASTPDRGNSPLHF. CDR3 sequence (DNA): TGTGCCAGCACTCCGGACAGGGGGAATTCACCCCTCCACTTT.

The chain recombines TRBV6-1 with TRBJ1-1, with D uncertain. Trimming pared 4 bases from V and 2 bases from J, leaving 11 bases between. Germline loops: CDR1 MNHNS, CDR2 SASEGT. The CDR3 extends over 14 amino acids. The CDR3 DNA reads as TGTGCCAGCAGTGCCTCAGAAGTAAACACTGAAGCTTTCTTT. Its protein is CASSASEVNTEAFF.

In DNA form, the CDR3 reads TGTGCCAGCAGCCAAGAGACAGTCACCTATGGCTACACCTTC. It encodes CASSQETVTYGYTF. This chain connects TRBV4-2 to TRBJ1-2, with D possibly being TRBD1 (5 bases). CDR1 is LGHNA and CDR2 is YNFKEQ in the germline V gene. The CDR3 sequence is 14 residues long. With 0 bases removed from V and 4 bases from J, the gap between germline ends came to 9 bases.

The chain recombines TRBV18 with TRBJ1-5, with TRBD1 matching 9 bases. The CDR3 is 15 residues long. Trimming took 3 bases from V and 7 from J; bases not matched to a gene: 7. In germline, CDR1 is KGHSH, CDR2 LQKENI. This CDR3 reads CASSPRTGDVQPQHF. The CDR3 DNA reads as TGTGCCAGCTCACCGCGGACAGGGGATGTACAGCCCCAGCATTTT.

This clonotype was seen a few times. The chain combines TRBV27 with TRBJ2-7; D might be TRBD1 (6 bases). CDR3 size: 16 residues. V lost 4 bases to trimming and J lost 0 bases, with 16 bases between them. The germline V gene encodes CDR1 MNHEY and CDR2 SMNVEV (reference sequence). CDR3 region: CASSSPGQSRSYEQYF. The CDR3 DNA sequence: TGTGCCAGCAGTTCCCCCGGACAGAGTCGCTCCTACGAGCAGTACTTC.

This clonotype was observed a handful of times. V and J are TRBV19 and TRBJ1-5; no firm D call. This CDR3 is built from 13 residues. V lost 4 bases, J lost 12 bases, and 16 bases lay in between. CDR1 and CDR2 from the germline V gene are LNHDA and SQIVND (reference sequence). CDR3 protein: CASSTSLDGHQHF. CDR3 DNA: TGTGCCAGTAGTACCTCATTGGACGGTCACCAGCATTTT.

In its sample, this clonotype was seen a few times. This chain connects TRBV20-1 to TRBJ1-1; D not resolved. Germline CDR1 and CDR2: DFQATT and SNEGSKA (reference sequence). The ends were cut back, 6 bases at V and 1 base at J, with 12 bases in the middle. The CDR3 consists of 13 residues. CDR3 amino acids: CSAAPRQNTEAFF. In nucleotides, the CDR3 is TGCAGTGCCGCGCCCCGCCAGAACACTGAAGCTTTCTTT.

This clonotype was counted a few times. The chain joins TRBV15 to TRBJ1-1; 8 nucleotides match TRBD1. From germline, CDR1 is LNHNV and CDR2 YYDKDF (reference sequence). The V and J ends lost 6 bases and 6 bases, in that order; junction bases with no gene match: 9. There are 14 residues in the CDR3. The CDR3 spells CATRPPGQESEAFF. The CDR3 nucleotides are TGTGCCACCAGGCCTCCGGGACAGGAGTCTGAAGCTTTCTTT.